The source of this T cell receptor beta chain is a study of regulatory T cells in long-lasting Graves disease. This clonotype was observed a handful of times. Its antigen is undetermined. Time point of the sample: persistent/refractory GD, antithyroid drugs over 5 years with positive TRAb. PBMC RNA served as the TCR library source. V lost 8 bases, J lost 5 bases, and 13 bases stayed unmatched. Germline lookup yields CDR1 MNHEY and CDR2 SMNVEV (reference sequence). CDR3 length equals 15 residues. Study conclusions and caveats: Persistent disease showed a preference for TRBV28, TRBJ1-2 and TRBJ2-5.

Library construction for TCR beta used iRepertoire HTBI primers and Arm-PCR of CDR3 regions. TCRdb re-derived calls from the multiplex PCR reads in MiXCR, one entry per CDR3 protein. The sample contains some 430,000 distinct CDR3 sequences, approximately 21% of which appear only once. The clonotype comes from a female donor with Graves disease. This chain uses TRBV27 with TRBJ1-1; 8 bases are shared with TRBD1. The source was peripheral blood mononuclear cells (PBMCs), collected when the disease was refractory, from a patient treated with antithyroid drugs. The CDR3 DNA reads TGTGCCAGCGCGCCTTTACAGGGGGGCGGGACTGAAGCTTTCTTT. Amino acid sequence: CASAPLQGGGTEAFF.